Below, 14 T cell receptor beta chains from the same sample are listed, as sequenced in a study of T cells in Graves' hyperthyroidism and ophthalmopathy. Researchers took RNA transcripts and amplified the TCR beta CDR3 regions from them. In the first-round RT-PCR of the TCR CDR3, the HTBI primer set was used. One entry per CDR3 protein, called by TCRdb with MiXCR from the multiplex PCR reads. The sample has 600,000 to 650,000 distinct CDR3 sequences; about 17% are singletons. What was sequenced was blood. The origin of the receptors is a woman aged 25-40 years with Graves' hyperthyroidism.

This clonotype occurred a few times. The chain carries TRBV7-3 and TRBJ2-1, with a tentative D call TRBD1 (5 bases). Germline V gives CDR1 SGHTA, CDR2 FQGTGA. CDR3 length: 15 residues. Trimming cost V 1 base and J 7 bases, with 14 bases left between them. Here the CDR3 reads CASSLMQGTRNEQFF. As DNA, the CDR3 is TGTGCCAGCAGCTTAATGCAGGGTACCAGGAATGAGCAGTTCTTC.

As to this clonotype: Being one base from a much bigger clone, this may be a read error. The conserved phenylalanine or tryptophan is not found at the CDR3 terminus, so this likely reflects a read error. This chain connects TRBV12-3 or TRBV12-4 to TRBJ2-5, with 7 bases matching TRBD2. The CDR3 consists of 14 residues. The V segment lost 5 bases and the J segment 2 bases; nucleotides outside the gene matches: 5. This CDR3 is CASSVGLGQETQYS. The DNA for the CDR3 is TGTGCCAGCAGTGTCGGACTAGGACAAGAGACCCAGTACTCC.

This rearrangement joins TRBV12-3 or TRBV12-4 to TRBJ2-7; 7 positions match TRBD2. CDR3 length: 13 amino acids. V dropped 7 bases and J dropped 3; count of bases not matched to a gene: 6. The CDR3 DNA reads TGTGCCAGCAAGGGATGGGAGGGCTACGAGCAGTACTTC. As protein: CASKGWEGYEQYF.

This clonotype has a handful of counts. This chain joins TRBV30 and TRBJ1-2, with D hard to call. This CDR3 comprises 12 residues. The V gene lost 0 bases and the J gene lost 10 bases, with 12 bases spanning the gap. Per the germline V gene, CDR1 is GTSNPN and CDR2 is SVGIG (reference sequence). The CDR3 DNA follows: TGTGCCTGGAGTGTAGGAGACGTCTTCTACACCTTC. Amino acids: CAWSVGDVFYTF. The full variable domain, with the rest looked up from reference TRBV30 and TRBJ1-2, is SQTIHQWPATLVQPVGSPLSLECTVEGTSNPNLYWYRQAAGRGLQLLFYSVGIGQISSEVPQNLSASRPQDRQFILSSKKLLLSDSGFYLCAWSVGDVFYTFGSGTRLTVV.

In this sample, this clonotype turned up many times. This chain connects TRBV15 to TRBJ2-1; D is tentatively TRBD1 or TRBD2 (5 bases each). The CDR3 is 13 amino acids. Germline values: CDR1 LNHNV, CDR2 YYDKDF (reference sequence). The V end lost 0 bases, the J end lost 10 bases, and 10 bases lay between the germline ends. CDR3 nucleotides: TGTGCCACCAGCAGAGATGGGGGAGACGAGCAGTTCTTC. It codes for CATSRDGGDEQFF.

This clonotype showed up just a few times. The chain employs TRBV7-9 and TRBJ1-4, with 7 nucleotides matching TRBD1. V lost 5 bases and J lost 5; bases outside the gene matches: 5. Germline lookup yields CDR1 SEHNR and CDR2 FQNEAQ (reference sequence). This CDR3 comprises 14 residues. The CDR3 DNA reads as TGTGCCAGCAGCAACTCGGGACAGAATGAAAAACTGTTTTTT. This sequence encodes CASSNSGQNEKLFF.

To note about this clonotype: Just one base apart from a much larger clone, this may be a read error. The J gene is TRBJ2-5, the V gene TRBV7-8; D unresolved. The CDR3 is 14 residues long. Germline CDR1 SGHVS, CDR2 FQNEAQ. CDR3 nucleotide sequence: TGTGCCAGCAGCTTACAAGCTAGTTCAAAGACCCGGTACTTC. Amino acids: CASSLQASSKTRYF.

The sample holds many counts of this clonotype. The V gene is TRBV28, the J gene TRBJ1-1, with D tentatively TRBD1 (6 bases). This CDR3 comprises 13 residues. Trimming stripped 6 bases from V and 4 bases from J, with 12 bases between. CDR1 is MDHEN, CDR2 SYDVKM, per germline. In DNA, the CDR3 is TGTGCCAGCAGACAACAGGGTCCCACTGAAGCTTTCTTT. Its protein product is CASRQQGPTEAFF.

This clonotype is a singleton in its sample. The CDR3 spells CASSSTPGLAGTDTQYF. The CDR3, as DNA: TGTGCCAGCAGCTCTACTCCGGGACTAGCGGGGACAGATACGCAGTATTTT. The chain recombines TRBV7-3 with TRBJ2-3, with 13 bases matching TRBD2. CDR3 length: 17 residues. J was trimmed by 3 bases and V by 4 bases; bases with no gene match: 7. CDR1 and CDR2 from the germline V gene are SGHTA and FQGTGA.

The V gene is TRBV5-8, the J gene TRBJ2-7; unclear D gene. V gave up 9 bases and J gave up 3 bases, with 19 bases separating them. The CDR3 has 14 amino acids. From germline, CDR1 is SGHTS and CDR2 YDEGEE. CDR3 sequence reads: CAISPGPNFYEQYF. The CDR3 DNA reads TGTGCCATCAGTCCCGGGCCCAACTTCTACGAGCAGTACTTC.

This clonotype was counted between two and nine times. V and J are TRBV27 and TRBJ1-1, with D perhaps TRBD1 (5 bases). CDR3 length: 15 amino acids. Trimming stripped 2 bases from V and 0 bases from J, with 10 bases between. The germline CDR1 and CDR2 sequences are MNHEY and SMNVEV (reference sequence). CDR3 nucleotides: TGTGCCAGCAGTTTACCGGGACGGATGAACACTGAAGCTTTCTTT. Translated, it gives CASSLPGRMNTEAFF.

This chain links TRBV28 with TRBJ1-2; D uncertain. Trimming pared 6 bases from V and 3 bases from J, leaving 14 bases between. Looked up from germline, CDR1 is MDHEN and CDR2 is SYDVKM. The CDR3 spans 14 residues. DNA for the CDR3: TGTGCCAGCAGGGAAGGGTTCCGTGACTATGGCTACACCTTC. It encodes CASREGFRDYGYTF.

This clonotype was seen repeatedly, ten times or more. The J gene is TRBJ2-7, the V gene TRBV20-1; TRBD1 is a possible D gene (6 bases). Trimming cost V 0 bases and J 0 bases, with 12 bases left between them. In germline, CDR1 is DFQATT, CDR2 SNEGSKA (reference sequence). This CDR3 is built from 15 residues. The CDR3 spells CSARDQGRGSYEQYF. Written as DNA, the CDR3 is TGCAGTGCTAGAGATCAGGGCAGGGGCTCCTACGAGCAGTACTTC.

The CDR3 protein is CASSLGPGTANYGYTF. In DNA form, the CDR3 reads TGTGCCAGCAGTTTAGGCCCCGGGACAGCTAACTATGGCTACACCTTC. The chain is built from TRBV27 and TRBJ1-2, with 7 bases matching TRBD1. Germline V gene lookup returns CDR1 MNHEY and CDR2 SMNVEV (reference sequence). The V gene end was trimmed by 2 bases and the J gene end by 0 bases; junction bases not matched to a gene: 6. The CDR3 consists of 16 residues.